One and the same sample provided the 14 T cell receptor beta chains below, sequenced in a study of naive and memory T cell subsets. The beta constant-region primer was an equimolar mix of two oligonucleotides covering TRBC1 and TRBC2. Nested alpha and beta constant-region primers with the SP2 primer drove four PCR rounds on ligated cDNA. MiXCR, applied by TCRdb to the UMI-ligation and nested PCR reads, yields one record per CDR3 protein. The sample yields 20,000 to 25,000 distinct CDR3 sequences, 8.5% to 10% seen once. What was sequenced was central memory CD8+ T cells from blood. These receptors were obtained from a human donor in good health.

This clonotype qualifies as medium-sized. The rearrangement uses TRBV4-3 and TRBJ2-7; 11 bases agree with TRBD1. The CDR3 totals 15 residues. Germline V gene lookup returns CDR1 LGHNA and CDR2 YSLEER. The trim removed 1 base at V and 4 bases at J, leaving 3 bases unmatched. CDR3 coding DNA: TGCGCCAGCAGCCAAGGGACAGGGGGCGGTTACGAGCAGTACTTC. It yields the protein CASSQGTGGGYEQYF.

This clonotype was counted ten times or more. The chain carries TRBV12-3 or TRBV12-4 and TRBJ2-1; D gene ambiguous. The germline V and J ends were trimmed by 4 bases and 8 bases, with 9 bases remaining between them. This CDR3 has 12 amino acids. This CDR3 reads CASSSPVDEQFF. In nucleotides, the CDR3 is TGTGCCAGCAGTTCTCCTGTAGATGAGCAGTTCTTC.

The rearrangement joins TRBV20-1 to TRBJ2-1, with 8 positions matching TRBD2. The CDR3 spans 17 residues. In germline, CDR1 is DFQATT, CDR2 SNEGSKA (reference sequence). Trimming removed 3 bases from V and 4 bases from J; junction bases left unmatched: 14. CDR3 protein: CSASIAGTSNAYNEQFF. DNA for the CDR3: TGCAGTGCTAGTATAGCGGGAACATCCAACGCATACAATGAGCAGTTCTTC.

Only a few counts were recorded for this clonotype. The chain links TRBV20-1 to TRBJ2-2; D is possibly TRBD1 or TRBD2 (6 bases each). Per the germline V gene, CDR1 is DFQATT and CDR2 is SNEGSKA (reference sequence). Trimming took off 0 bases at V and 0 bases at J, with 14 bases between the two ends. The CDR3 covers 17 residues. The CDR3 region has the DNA TGCAGTGCTAGAGATTCATGGGGGGCCCCGAACACCGGGGAGCTGTTTTTT. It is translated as CSARDSWGAPNTGELFF.

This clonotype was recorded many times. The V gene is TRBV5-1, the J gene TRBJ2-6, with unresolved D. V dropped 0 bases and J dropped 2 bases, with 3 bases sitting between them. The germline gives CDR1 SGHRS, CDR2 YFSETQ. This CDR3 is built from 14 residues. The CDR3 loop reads CASSLGPGANVLTF. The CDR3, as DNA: TGCGCCAGCAGCTTGGGGCCTGGGGCCAACGTCCTGACTTTC.

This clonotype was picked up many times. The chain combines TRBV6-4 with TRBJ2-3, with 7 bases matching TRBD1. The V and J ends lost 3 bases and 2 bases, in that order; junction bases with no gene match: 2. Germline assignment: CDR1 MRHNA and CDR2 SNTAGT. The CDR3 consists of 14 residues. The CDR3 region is CASSDGQATDTQYF. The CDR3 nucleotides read TGTGCCAGCAGTGATGGACAGGCCACAGATACGCAGTATTTT.

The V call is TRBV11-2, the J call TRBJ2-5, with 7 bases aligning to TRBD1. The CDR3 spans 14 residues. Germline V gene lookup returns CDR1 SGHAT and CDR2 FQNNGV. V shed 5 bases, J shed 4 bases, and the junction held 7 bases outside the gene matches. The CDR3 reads CASSENPGGETQYF. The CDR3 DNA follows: TGTGCCAGCAGCGAGAATCCAGGGGGAGAGACCCAGTACTTC.

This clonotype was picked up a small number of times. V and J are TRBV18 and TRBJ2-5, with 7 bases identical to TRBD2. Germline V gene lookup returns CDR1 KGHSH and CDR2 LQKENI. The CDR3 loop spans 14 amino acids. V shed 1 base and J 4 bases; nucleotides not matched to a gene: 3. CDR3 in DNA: TGTGCCAGCTCACCACACCGACTAGCAGAGACCCAGTACTTC. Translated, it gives CASSPHRLAETQYF.

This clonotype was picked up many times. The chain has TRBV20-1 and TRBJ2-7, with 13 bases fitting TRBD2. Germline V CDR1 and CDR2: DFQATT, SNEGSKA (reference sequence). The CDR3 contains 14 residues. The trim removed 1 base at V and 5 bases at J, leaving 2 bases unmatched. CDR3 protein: CSARGTSGSHEQYF. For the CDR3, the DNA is TGCAGTGCTAGAGGGACTAGCGGGAGCCACGAGCAGTACTTC.

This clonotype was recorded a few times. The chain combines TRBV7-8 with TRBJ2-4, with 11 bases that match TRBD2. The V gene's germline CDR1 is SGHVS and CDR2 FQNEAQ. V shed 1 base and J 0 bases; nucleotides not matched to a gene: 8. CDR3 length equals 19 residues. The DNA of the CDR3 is TGTGCCAGCAGCTTAGAGGTAGCGGGAGGGCTCTTAGCCAAAAACATTCAGTACTTC. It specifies CASSLEVAGGLLAKNIQYF.

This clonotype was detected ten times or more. The CDR3 spells CSVAGAEISTEAFF. The CDR3 DNA sequence: TGCAGCGTTGCAGGGGCAGAGATTTCCACTGAAGCTTTCTTT. The chain is built from TRBV29-1 and TRBJ1-1; D is perhaps TRBD1 (6 bases). Germline-derived CDR1 and CDR2 are SQVTM and ANQGSEA. V lost 4 bases and J lost 4, with 16 bases in between. CDR3 length: 14 residues.

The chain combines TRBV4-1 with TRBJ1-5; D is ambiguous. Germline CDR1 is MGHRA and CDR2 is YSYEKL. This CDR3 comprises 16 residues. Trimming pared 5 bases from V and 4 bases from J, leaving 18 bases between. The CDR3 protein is CASSGVPPDPNQPQHF. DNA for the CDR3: TGCGCCAGCAGCGGAGTCCCCCCGGACCCAAATCAGCCCCAGCATTTT.

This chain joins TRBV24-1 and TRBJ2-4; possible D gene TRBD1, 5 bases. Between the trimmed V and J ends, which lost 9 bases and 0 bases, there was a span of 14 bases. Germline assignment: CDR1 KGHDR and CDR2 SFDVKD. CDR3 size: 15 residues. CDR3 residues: CATGIRDLAKNIQYF. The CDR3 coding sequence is TGTGCCACCGGCATCAGGGATCTAGCCAAAAACATTCAGTACTTC.

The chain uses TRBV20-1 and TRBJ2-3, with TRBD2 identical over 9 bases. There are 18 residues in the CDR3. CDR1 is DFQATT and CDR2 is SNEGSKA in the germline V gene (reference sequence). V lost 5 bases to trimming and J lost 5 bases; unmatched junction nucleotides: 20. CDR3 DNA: TGCAGTGCTCCGAGTCCGAGGGAGGCGGGAGGGCCACGAGATACGCAGTATTTT. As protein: CSAPSPREAGGPRDTQYF.